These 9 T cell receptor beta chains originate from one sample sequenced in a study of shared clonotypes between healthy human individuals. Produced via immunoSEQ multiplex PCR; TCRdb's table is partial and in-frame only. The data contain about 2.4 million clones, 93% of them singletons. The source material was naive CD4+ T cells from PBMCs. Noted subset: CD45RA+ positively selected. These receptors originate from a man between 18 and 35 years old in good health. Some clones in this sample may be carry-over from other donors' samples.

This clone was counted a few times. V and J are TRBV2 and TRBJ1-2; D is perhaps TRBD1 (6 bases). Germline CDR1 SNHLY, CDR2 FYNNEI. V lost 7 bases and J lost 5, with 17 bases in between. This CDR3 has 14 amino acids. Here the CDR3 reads CASILEDSSYGYTF. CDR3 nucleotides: TGTGCCAGCATCCTGGAGGACAGCTCTTATGGCTACACCTTC.

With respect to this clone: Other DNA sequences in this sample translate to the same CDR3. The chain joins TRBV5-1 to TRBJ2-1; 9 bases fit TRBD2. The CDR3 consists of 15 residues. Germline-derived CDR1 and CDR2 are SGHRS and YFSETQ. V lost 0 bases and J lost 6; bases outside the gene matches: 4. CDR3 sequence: CASSLGAGGSNEQFF. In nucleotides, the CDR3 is TGCGCCAGCAGCTTGGGGGCGGGAGGGAGCAATGAGCAGTTCTTC.

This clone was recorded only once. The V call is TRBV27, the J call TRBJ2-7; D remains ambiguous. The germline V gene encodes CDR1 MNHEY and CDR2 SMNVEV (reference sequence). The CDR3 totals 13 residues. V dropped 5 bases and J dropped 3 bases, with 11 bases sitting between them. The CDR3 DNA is TGTGCCAGCAGTCTAAAGGACGTCTACGAGCAGTACTTC. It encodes CASSLKDVYEQYF.

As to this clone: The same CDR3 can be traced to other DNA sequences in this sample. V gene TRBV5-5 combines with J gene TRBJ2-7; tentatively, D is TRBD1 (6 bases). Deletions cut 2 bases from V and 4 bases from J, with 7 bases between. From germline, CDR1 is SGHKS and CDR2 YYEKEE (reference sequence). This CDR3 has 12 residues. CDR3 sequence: CASSLTGYEQYF. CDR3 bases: TGTGCCAGCAGCTTAACAGGGTACGAGCAGTACTTC. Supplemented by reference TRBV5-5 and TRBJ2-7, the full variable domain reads DAGVTQSPTHLIKTRGQQVTLRCSPISGHKSVSWYQQVLGQGPQFIFQYYEKEERGRGNFPDRFSARQFPNYSSELNVNALLLGDSALYLCASSLTGYEQYFGPGTRLTVT.

The CDR3 region has the DNA TGTGCCAGCAGTTTTTGGGTACAGGCAAGCCGGTCGGGTAGCGCTTACAATGAGCAGTTCTTC. Its protein product is CASSFWVQASRSGSAYNEQFF. J is TRBJ2-1 and V is TRBV28, with D perhaps assigned TRBD1 or TRBD2 (5 bases each). The CDR3 totals 21 residues. Germline CDR1 is MDHEN and CDR2 is SYDVKM. V lost 3 bases, J lost 4 bases, and 31 bases lay in between.

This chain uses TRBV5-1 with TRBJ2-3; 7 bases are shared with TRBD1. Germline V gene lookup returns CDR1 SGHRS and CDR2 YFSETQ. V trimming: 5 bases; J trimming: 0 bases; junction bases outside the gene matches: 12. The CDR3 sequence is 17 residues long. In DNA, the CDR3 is TGCGCCAGCAGTCCACCCCGACAGGGAGAGAGCACAGATACGCAGTATTTT. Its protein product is CASSPPRQGESTDTQYF.

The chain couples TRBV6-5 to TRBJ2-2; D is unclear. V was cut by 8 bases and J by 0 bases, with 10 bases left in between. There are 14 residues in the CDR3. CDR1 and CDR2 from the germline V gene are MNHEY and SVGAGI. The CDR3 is CASCVTANTGELFF. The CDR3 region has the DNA TGTGCCAGCTGCGTCACTGCGAACACCGGGGAGCTGTTTTTT.

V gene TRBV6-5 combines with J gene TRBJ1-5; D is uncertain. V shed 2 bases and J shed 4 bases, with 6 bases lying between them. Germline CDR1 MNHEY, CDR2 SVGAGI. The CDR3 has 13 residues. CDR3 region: CASSYVLNQPQHF. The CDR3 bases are TGTGCCAGCAGTTACGTCCTTAATCAGCCCCAGCATTTT.

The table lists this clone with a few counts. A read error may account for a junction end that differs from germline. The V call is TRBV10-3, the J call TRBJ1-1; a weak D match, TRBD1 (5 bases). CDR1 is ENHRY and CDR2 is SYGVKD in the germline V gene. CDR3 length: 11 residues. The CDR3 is CAGGRGTEAFF. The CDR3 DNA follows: TGCGCCGGGGGGAGGGGAACTGAAGCTTTCTTT.